These T cell receptor beta chains were read from a single sample in a study of glioma-infiltrating T cells after dendritic cell vaccination. Repertoires were generated with immunoSEQ multiplex PCR, while TCRdb's copy carries only in-frame clones and drops some. The table records more than 75,000 clones, roughly 80% of them present only once. The input for sequencing was blood, taken after dendritic cell vaccination. Source of these receptors: a human donor with glioblastoma. The CDR3 runs from the conserved cysteine through the conserved F or W. The order of the fields is CDR3 length, D gene, J gene, V gene, clone size, CDR3 DNA, CDR3 protein. The D gene is left open where the match is weak. The size entry is marked missing in some rows and otherwise reads once, few, many or a size class.

len: 16
d_gene: .
j_gene: TRBJ2-6
v_gene: TRBV9
abundance: few
CDR3nt: TGTGCCAGCAGCGTACGGGGGAAATCTGGGGCCAACGTCCTGACTTTC
CDR3aa: CASSVRGKSGANVLTF

len: 14
d_gene: .
j_gene: TRBJ2-7
v_gene: TRBV7-3
abundance: .
CDR3nt: TGTGCCAGCAGCTTAATGGAGAACCCTGGGGAGCAGTACTTC
CDR3aa: CASSLMENPGEQYF

len: 16
d_gene: .
j_gene: TRBJ1-4
v_gene: TRBV4-3
abundance: .
CDR3nt: TGCGCCAGCAGTAAAAACCGGGTTGCAACTAATGAAAAACTGTTTTTT
CDR3aa: CASSKNRVATNEKLFF

len: 12
d_gene: .
j_gene: TRBJ1-1
v_gene: TRBV7-9
abundance: .
CDR3nt: TGTGCCAGCAGCTTAGAGCAGGGTGAAGCTTTCTTT
CDR3aa: CASSLEQGEAFF

len: 15
d_gene: .
j_gene: TRBJ2-7
v_gene: TRBV27
abundance: .
CDR3nt: TGTGCCAGCAGTTCGGACAATAGGGGGGGGTACGAGCAGTACTTC
CDR3aa: CASSSDNRGGYEQYF

len: 14
d_gene: .
j_gene: TRBJ2-2
v_gene: TRBV11-3
abundance: .
CDR3nt: TGTGCCAGCAGCTTGGAGGGGAACACCGGGGAGCTGTTTTTT
CDR3aa: CASSLEGNTGELFF

len: 14
d_gene: .
j_gene: TRBJ2-3
v_gene: TRBV9
abundance: .
CDR3nt: TGTGCCAGCAGCCCACTACCTGGAACAGATACGCAGTATTTT
CDR3aa: CASSPLPGTDTQYF

len: 15
d_gene: .
j_gene: TRBJ2-2
v_gene: TRBV7-7
abundance: once
CDR3nt: TGTGCCAGCAGCTTAAGCCGGGATGGGGCCGGGGAGCTGTTTTTT
CDR3aa: CASSLSRDGAGELFF

len: 14
d_gene: .
j_gene: TRBJ1-1
v_gene: TRBV19
abundance: .
CDR3nt: TGTGCCAGTAGTACATCAGGGGATGCCACTGAAGCTTTCTTT
CDR3aa: CASSTSGDATEAFF

len: 16
d_gene: TRBD2
j_gene: TRBJ2-1
v_gene: TRBV7-2
abundance: once
CDR3nt: TGTGCCAGCAGCTTAGGGAGCGGGGTTTCCTACAATGAGCAGTTCTTC
CDR3aa: CASSLGSGVSYNEQFF

len: 13
d_gene: TRBD1
j_gene: TRBJ1-2
v_gene: TRBV27
abundance: .
CDR3nt: TGTGCCAGCAGTTTCGGACAGGCCTCGGGCTACACCTTC
CDR3aa: CASSFGQASGYTF

len: 16
d_gene: TRBD2
j_gene: TRBJ2-2
v_gene: TRBV6-6
abundance: .
CDR3nt: TGTGCCAGCAGTCAAATGGGGGGGTCGAACACCGGGGAGCTGTTTTTT
CDR3aa: CASSQMGGSNTGELFF

len: 14
d_gene: .
j_gene: TRBJ1-6
v_gene: TRBV6-1
abundance: .
CDR3nt: TGTGCCAGCAAACTACTGGGGGGAGGTTCACCCCTCCACTTT
CDR3aa: CASKLLGGGSPLHF

len: 14
d_gene: .
j_gene: TRBJ1-5
v_gene: TRBV5-5
abundance: .
CDR3nt: TGTGCCAGCAGCCCTCCTGGACAGAATCAGCCCCAGCATTTT
CDR3aa: CASSPPGQNQPQHF

len: 16
d_gene: TRBD1
j_gene: TRBJ1-6
v_gene: TRBV7-8
abundance: .
CDR3nt: TGTGCCAGCAGTAGAGGGGTCACAGGGGATAATTCACCCCTCCACTTT
CDR3aa: CASSRGVTGDNSPLHF

len: 14
d_gene: .
j_gene: TRBJ1-4
v_gene: TRBV7-9
abundance: .
CDR3nt: TGTGCCAGCAGCCCCACGGAGAGTAATGAAAAACTGTTTTTT
CDR3aa: CASSPTESNEKLFF

len: 15
d_gene: TRBD1
j_gene: TRBJ1-1
v_gene: TRBV4-1
abundance: .
CDR3nt: TGCGCCAGCAGCCAAGTTGGCAGGGGGTTAACTGAAGCTTTCTTT
CDR3aa: CASSQVGRGLTEAFF

len: 14
d_gene: TRBD1
j_gene: TRBJ1-1
v_gene: TRBV15
abundance: .
CDR3nt: TGTGCCACCAGCAGAGGTGGGCGGGACAGTGAAGCTTTCTTT
CDR3aa: CATSRGGRDSEAFF

len: 15
d_gene: TRBD1
j_gene: TRBJ2-3
v_gene: TRBV19
abundance: .
CDR3nt: TGTGCCAGTAGTGTTCCGGGACAGGGGGTGATTACGCAGTATTTT
CDR3aa: CASSVPGQGVITQYF

len: 16
d_gene: .
j_gene: TRBJ2-7
v_gene: TRBV4-1
abundance: .
CDR3nt: TGCGCCAGCAGCCAAGATCACCGGACAGAATCCTACGAGCAGTACTTC
CDR3aa: CASSQDHRTESYEQYF

len: 11
d_gene: TRBD1
j_gene: TRBJ1-2
v_gene: TRBV7-6
abundance: .
CDR3nt: TGTGCCACATCGCAGGGGGTTGGCTACACCTTC
CDR3aa: CATSQGVGYTF

len: 15
d_gene: .
j_gene: TRBJ1-1
v_gene: TRBV30
abundance: .
CDR3nt: TGTGCCTGGAGTAAGGGCCAGGGAAGAGGCACTGAAGCTTTCTTT
CDR3aa: CAWSKGQGRGTEAFF

len: 11
d_gene: .
j_gene: TRBJ2-7
v_gene: TRBV12-5
abundance: .
CDR3nt: TGTGCTAGTGGTTTGGTAACGGGGGAGTACTTC
CDR3aa: CASGLVTGEYF

len: 13
d_gene: .
j_gene: TRBJ2-7
v_gene: TRBV15
abundance: .
CDR3nt: TGTGCCACCAGCGACCGGGTCACTTACGAGCAGTACTTC
CDR3aa: CATSDRVTYEQYF

len: 13
d_gene: TRBD1
j_gene: TRBJ1-1
v_gene: TRBV7-3
abundance: .
CDR3nt: TGTGCCAGCAGCTTGCGGACAGGGTACGAAGCTTTCTTT
CDR3aa: CASSLRTGYEAFF

len: 15
d_gene: .
j_gene: TRBJ1-2
v_gene: TRBV9
abundance: .
CDR3nt: TGTGCCAGCAGCGTAGATGGGGGGGCGGGCTATGGCTACACCTTC
CDR3aa: CASSVDGGAGYGYTF

len: 15
d_gene: .
j_gene: TRBJ1-4
v_gene: TRBV5-4
abundance: .
CDR3nt: TGTGCCAGCAGCTTGGGACAGACGGCTAATGAAAAACTGTTTTTT
CDR3aa: CASSLGQTANEKLFF

len: 15
d_gene: TRBD1
j_gene: TRBJ1-2
v_gene: TRBV30
abundance: .
CDR3nt: TGTGCCTGGAGTGAAGACAGGGGGTTAGGCTATGGCTACACCTTC
CDR3aa: CAWSEDRGLGYGYTF

len: 18
d_gene: TRBD2
j_gene: TRBJ2-3
v_gene: TRBV7-3
abundance: .
CDR3nt: TGTGCCAGCAGCTTAAGGGGACTAGCGGGAACAAGCACAGATACGCAGTATTTT
CDR3aa: CASSLRGLAGTSTDTQYF